Below, one T cell receptor beta chain is given with its context. The target of this receptor is not known. Base qualities are not provided; no much larger clone lies one nucleotide away. Libraries were built with the immunoSEQ multiplex PCR assay. For the multiplex PCR, a mixture combining 60 forward primers for TCR Vbeta segments and 13 reverse primers for TCR Jbeta segments was used. The CDR3 region of rearranged TCR beta genes was amplified from genomic DNA with a multiplex PCR assay. Amplified TCR beta libraries were sequenced as 87-base-pair reads on the Illumina HiSeq System. As for how the authors treated the data: A later analysis tallied some 79 million unique TCR beta chains across the 700 or so repertoires, and approximately 12 million of those chains were shared by two or more donors. Raw reads were error-corrected and collapsed into unique sequences by a nearest-neighbor algorithm in which closely related sequences were merged to remove PCR and sequencing errors. CDR3 sequences were aligned to IMGT reference sequences to assign V, D and J gene segments. For a sequence to be retained, a match of at least six nucleotides to both a V gene segment and a J gene segment was required. A rearrangement counted as productive if the CDR3 had no stop codons and remained in frame with V and J, and every other rearrangement counted as non-productive. CDR3 was defined according to IMGT convention as the region running from the second conserved V-encoded cysteine to the conserved J-encoded phenylalanine. The earlier analysis of about 560 of the donors excluded any sequence lacking an unambiguous match to a single V gene segment. An earlier analysis of several hundred of the donors called V segments functional above 56.7% productive rearrangements and segregating when the between-donor standard deviation exceeded 5%. A statistical classification framework was developed to diagnose cytomegalovirus status using the catalog of TCR beta chain sequences. A later analysis assigned V and J genes by comparing TCR nucleotide sequences with IMGT/GENE-DB human TR gene sequences. The TCRdist pipeline was used in a later analysis to assign CDR3 sequences and most-parsimonious VDJ recombination scenarios. In a later analysis, each TCR beta chain was defined by its CDR3 amino acid sequence together with its V-gene family, and reads lacking a unique V-gene family were excluded. A later analysis removed 450 to 600 highly shared, low-generation-probability nucleotide sequences to deal with suspected cross-contamination and a sequencing artifact. In a later analysis, a clonal expansion index for each public chain was calculated from normalized within-repertoire ranks of inferred template counts. Generation probabilities in a later analysis came from a VDJ recombination model fitted to out-of-frame rearrangements, and those results were checked against IGoR. Hypergeometric tests were used in a later analysis to score TCR-TCR, TCR-HLA and TCR-CMV co-occurrence, with a repertoire-size bias correction applied to the TCR pairs. In a later analysis, false discovery rates were estimated by permuting HLA or CMV assignments 20 times. In a later analysis, co-occurring TCRs were grouped using DBSCAN, and TCRdist sequence similarity was added for clustering within HLA-allele-positive subsets. Co-occurrence clustering excluded repertoires with fewer than 30,000 or more than 120,000 public chains, plus five with anomalous nucleotide sharing. Here the immuneACCESS table is served through TCRdb, limited to in-frame sequences with V and J called. Missing clones are a known gap in these copies; in checked studies unresolved V genes cover under half, and the rest lacks a known reason. V and J calls and clone size follow that table, whereas D and trimming were derived from the DNA. A total of roughly 110,000 clones appear in this sample, approximately 80% of them only once. The ten biggest clones cover roughly 9.7% of the sample.

V and J are trimmed by 0 bases and 3 bases, and the gene matches miss 4 bases of the junction. The CDR1 and CDR2 encoded by the germline V gene (reference sequence) are GTSNPN and SVGIG. The CDR3, cysteine through phenylalanine, is 15 amino acids long. The DNA shown is the 45-base CDR3, in frame from base 1. The cohort consisted of 600 or so healthy bone marrow donors. Cohort members were all nominally healthy when sampled, although unrecorded immune exposures were likely present. The donor tested CMV seropositive and was one of the 289 seropositive cohort members. Each donor provided a peripheral blood sample, and peripheral blood mononuclear cells were used for TCR beta sequencing. The Qiagen DNeasy Blood Extraction Kit was used to extract genomic DNA from the blood cell samples. This sample stems from a study of cytomegalovirus exposure and HLA in healthy donors (dated by TCRdb to about 2017). General notes on the study: According to an earlier analysis of a few hundred of the donors, 150 million to 200 million T cells yielded 100 million or so unique TCR beta sequences and approximately 300 Gb of sequence data. Approximately 300 gigabases of sequencing data and 80 million or so unique TCR sequences were included in an early release covering 500 to 750 HLA-typed donors. Among the approximately 420 genotyped donors, around 81% belonged to the genetic ancestry cluster associated with self-reported Caucasian donors. The aim of the study was to test whether cataloging public T cell receptors could identify signatures of past pathogen exposure. The study profiled the T cell repertoires of hundreds of subjects by immunosequencing and related them to cytomegalovirus serostatus. In addition to the first cohort of 666 subjects, a separate validation cohort of about 120 different subjects was used. High-throughput TCR immunosequencing, statistical association of individual TCRs with disease status, and machine learning were combined to predict cytomegalovirus infection status. To study patterns of TCR occurrence, a later analysis re-analyzed previously published TCR beta repertoires from around 700 donors and added high-resolution HLA genotyping. The later analysis used no new phenotypic data to find candidate immune exposures, relying instead on TCR beta sequences and their occurrence across donors. To decide whether each TCR beta V gene segment behaved as functional or pseudogenic, an earlier analysis of some 570 of the donors relied on high-throughput TCR beta sequencing. Donor age, sex, ethnicity and CMV serostatus were compiled together with the repertoire data. Genome-wide SNP genotypes for about three fifths of the roughly 670 donors were used in a later genetic analysis, which treated that subset as a discovery cohort. All discovery cohort repertoires had been generated using a single sequencing platform. Both class I and class II loci were covered by HLA typing, at four-digit resolution. The number of typed donors differed by locus: about 620-630 for A, B, C, DRB1 and DQB1; about 520 for DQA1; approximately 600 for DPA1; and roughly 470 for DPB1. Several DR-DQ haplotypes were treated as single units for association and clustering because of strong linkage in the cohort. On average, roughly 240,000 unique TCR beta nucleotide sequences were sequenced per donor among several hundred genotyped donors of the cohort, with roughly 18% of those sequences being non-productive. Broad study findings and their caveats: It was suggested by the authors that the approach could potentially be generalized to other disease states and immunological phenotypes. In a later analysis, HLA-associated TCR beta chains showed more clonal expansion and lower generation probabilities than non-associated chains that were equally common. Some IMGT-functional V segments, including TRBV6-2 and TRBV6-3, could not be told apart with the 87-base-pair reads, so those segments were excluded. The study gave a list of over 150 TCR beta chains associated with cytomegalovirus. A further reported finding was that TCR beta sequences accurately predicted the HLA-A and HLA-B alleles for most subjects in the first cohort. Only TCR beta chains were sequenced in this cohort, and the absence of alpha or paired-chain data limited detectable features. Compared with the 666-donor mean, donors in an Asian-associated ancestry cluster had fewer N-insertions in productive TCRs, according to a later genetic analysis. Several of the top co-occurrence clusters appeared to be linked to parvovirus B19, influenza, CMV and Epstein-Barr virus, according to a later analysis. Across donors, most TCR sequences were observed very rarely, whereas some public TCRs were present in many individuals. Because counts were too low, about 18 rarely observed V segments, including chromosome 9 orphons, were excluded from the earlier analysis of 587 of the donors. In a later analysis, the rate of TCR association differed among HLA loci, with DRB1 alleles having the most associated TCRs and HLA-C alleles having the fewest. In a later analysis, 16,951 TCR beta sequences were associated with specific HLA alleles at a false discovery rate of 0.05. For the cohort, immune exposure information was limited to CMV serostatus. A cluster of highly shared sequence variants was judged likely to represent a technical artifact of the sequencing pipeline. Strong co-occurrence of HLA alleles, especially DR and DQ, made assigning TCR associations to individual alleles difficult. Because HLA typing was unavailable for some donors at each locus, only the typed subset was used in association tests. Linkage disequilibrium might explain the correlated functional status among segregating V segments, but an unknown experimental factor could not be ruled out. Most CMV-associated TCR beta chains appeared to be HLA-restricted in a later analysis, and the HLA associations seemed to be driven largely by CMV exposure. In an earlier analysis of over 550 of the donors, most TCR beta V segments were observed in productive rearrangements about 87% or about 30% of the time, broadly matching IMGT annotations. A few of the identified cytomegalovirus-associated TCR beta chains were confirmed in vitro to be specific for cytomegalovirus antigens. In both the original and validation cohorts, the classifier was reported to diagnose cytomegalovirus status with high specificity and sensitivity. Presence/absence analyses assumed roughly uniform sequencing depth across donors, an assumption that may not hold. In a later genetic analysis, a missense DCLRE1C variant was associated with V-gene and J-gene trimming of TCR beta chains, and the association was replicated in an independent cohort.

What was sequenced was PBMCs. The chain couples TRBV30 to TRBJ2-7; 11 bases in the junction line up with TRBD2. The receptor was isolated from a man aged 40-49 years in good health and CMV-seropositive. At the DNA level, the sequence is TGTGCCTGGAGTGTACCGGGACTAGCGGTCTACGAGCAGTACTTC. The translation is CAWSVPGLAVYEQYF.